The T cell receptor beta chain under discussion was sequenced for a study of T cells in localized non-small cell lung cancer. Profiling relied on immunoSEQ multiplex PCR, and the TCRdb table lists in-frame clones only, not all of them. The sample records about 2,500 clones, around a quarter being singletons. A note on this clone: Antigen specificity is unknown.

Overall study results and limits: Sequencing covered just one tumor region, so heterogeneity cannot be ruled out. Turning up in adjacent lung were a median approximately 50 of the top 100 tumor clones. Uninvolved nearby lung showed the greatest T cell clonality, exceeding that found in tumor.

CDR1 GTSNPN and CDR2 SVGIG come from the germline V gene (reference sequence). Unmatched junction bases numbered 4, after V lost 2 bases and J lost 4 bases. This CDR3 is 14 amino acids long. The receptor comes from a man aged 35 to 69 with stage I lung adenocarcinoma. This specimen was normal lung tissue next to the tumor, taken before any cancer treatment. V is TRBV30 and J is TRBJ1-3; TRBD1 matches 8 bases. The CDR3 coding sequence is TGTGCCTGGAGTCCGGGGACAGGCGGAAACACCATATATTTT. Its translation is CAWSPGTGGNTIYF. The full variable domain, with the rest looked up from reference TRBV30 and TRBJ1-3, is SQTIHQWPATLVQPVGSPLSLECTVEGTSNPNLYWYRQAAGRGLQLLFYSVGIGQISSEVPQNLSASRPQDRQFILSSKKLLLSDSGFYLCAWSPGTGGNTIYFGEGSWLTVV.